This T cell receptor (beta chain) emerged from a study of blood T cells in healthy people across ages. A sample-barcoded 5' primer and a J-beta primer mix were used in a second PCR of about 7 to 12 cycles. TCRdb ran MiXCR on the 5' RACE reads and lists one entry per CDR3 protein. The sample holds approximately 800,000 distinct CDR3 sequences; 20% to 25% are singletons and the top ten take under 4.5%. Germline V gene data show CDR1 as LGHNA and CDR2 as YSLEER. Trimming cost V 4 bases and J 2 bases, with 12 bases left between them. The CDR3 is 14 residues long. This same sample was also taken into another study, of T cells of mothers and their children. From that paper: The donors comprised roughly 6 children and their three healthy Caucasian mothers. Researchers report slightly higher, though non-significant, overlap in related mother-child pairs than in unrelated pairs.

The TCR was taken from a boy younger than 18 in good health. The chain employs TRBV4-3 and TRBJ2-7; D could derive from TRBD1 or TRBD2 (6 bases each). Material for sequencing was blood. The CDR3 here is CASSPGAYTYEQYF. In DNA form, the CDR3 reads TGCGCCAGCAGCCCGGGGGCCTACACCTACGAGCAGTACTTC.